This paragraph covers one TCR beta chain sequence. Germline V gene lookup returns CDR1 KGHSH and CDR2 LQKENI. V was pared by 0 bases and J by 6 bases, with 6 bases between. The CDR3 runs 13 residues. The data originate from a study of blood T cell repertoires in COVID-19. Study context: PBMCs, B-cell-depleted T cells, or T cells were the source of the cDNA or gDNA that made up the material.

Study processing details: Reference gene primer amplification gave estimated nucleated cell counts. Clones were read by immunoSEQ multiplex PCR, and TCRdb kept only the in-frame ones, dropping some. That table gives V, J and clone size, and the DNA gave D and trimming. Of approximately 240,000 clones listed, 84% are singletons. This rearrangement joins TRBV18 to TRBJ1-5; D is uncertain. Sequenced input: peripheral blood. The sequence came from a woman aged 35 to 49 who had recovered from COVID-19. The CDR3 DNA follows: TGTGCCAGCTCACCACCCCACGGTCAGCCCCAGCATTTT. It encodes CASSPPHGQPQHF.